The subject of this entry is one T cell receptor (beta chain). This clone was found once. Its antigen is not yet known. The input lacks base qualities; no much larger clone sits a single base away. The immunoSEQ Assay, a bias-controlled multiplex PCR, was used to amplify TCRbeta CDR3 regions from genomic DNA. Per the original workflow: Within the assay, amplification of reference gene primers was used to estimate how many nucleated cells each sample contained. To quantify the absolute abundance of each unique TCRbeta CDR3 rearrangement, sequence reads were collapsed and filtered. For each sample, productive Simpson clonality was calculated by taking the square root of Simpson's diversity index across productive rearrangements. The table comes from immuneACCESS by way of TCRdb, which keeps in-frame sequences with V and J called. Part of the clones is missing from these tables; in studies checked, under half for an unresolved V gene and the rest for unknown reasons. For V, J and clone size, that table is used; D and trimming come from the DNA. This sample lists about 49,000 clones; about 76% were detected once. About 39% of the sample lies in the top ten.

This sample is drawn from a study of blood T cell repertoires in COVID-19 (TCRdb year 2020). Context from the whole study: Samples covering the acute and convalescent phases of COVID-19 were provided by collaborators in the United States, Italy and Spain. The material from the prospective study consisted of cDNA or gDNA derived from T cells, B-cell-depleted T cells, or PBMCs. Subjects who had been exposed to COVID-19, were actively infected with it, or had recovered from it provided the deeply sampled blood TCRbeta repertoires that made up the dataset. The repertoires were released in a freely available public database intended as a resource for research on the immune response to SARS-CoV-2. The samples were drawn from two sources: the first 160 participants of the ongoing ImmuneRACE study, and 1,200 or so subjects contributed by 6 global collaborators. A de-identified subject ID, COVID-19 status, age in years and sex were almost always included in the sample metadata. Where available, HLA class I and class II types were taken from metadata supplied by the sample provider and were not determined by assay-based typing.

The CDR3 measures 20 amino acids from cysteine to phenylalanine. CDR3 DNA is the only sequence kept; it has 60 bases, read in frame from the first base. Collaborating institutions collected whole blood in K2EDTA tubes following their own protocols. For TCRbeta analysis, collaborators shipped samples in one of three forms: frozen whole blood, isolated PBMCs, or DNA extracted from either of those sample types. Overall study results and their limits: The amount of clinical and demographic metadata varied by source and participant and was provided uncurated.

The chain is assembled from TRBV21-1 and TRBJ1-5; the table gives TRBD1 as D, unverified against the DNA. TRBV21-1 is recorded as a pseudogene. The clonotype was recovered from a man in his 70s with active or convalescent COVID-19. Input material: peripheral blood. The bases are TGTGCCAGCAGCAAAGAGGGTAGCCAGGGGGCTTTTTCCCCCAATCAGCCCCAGCATTTT. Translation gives CASSKEGSQGAFSPNQPQHF.